This T cell receptor (beta chain) was identified in a study of cytomegalovirus exposure and HLA in healthy donors. General study results and limits: A later examination showed that TCR association rates differed by HLA locus, with DRB1 most and HLA-C fewest.

This CDR3 has 15 residues. Germline V gene sequence: CDR1 MNHEY, CDR2 SMNVEV (reference sequence). With 3 bases clipped from V and 4 bases from J, the junction kept 8 bases outside the gene matches. Concerning this clone itself: Antigen specificity is unknown.

The PCR used 60 Vbeta and 13 Jbeta primers. Clones were sequenced by immunoSEQ multiplex PCR, and TCRdb holds only the in-frame ones, with some missing. This sample has 150,000 to 200,000 clones; 75% occur once, and the top ten carry about 7.7%. The clonotype originates from a woman in her forties in good health and CMV-seropositive. The sample consisted of PBMCs. This sequence joins TRBV27 and TRBJ1-1; TRBD1 matches at 7 bases. The CDR3 protein is CASSFRVTGATEAFF. The CDR3 bases are TGTGCCAGCAGTTTTCGGGTAACAGGGGCCACTGAAGCTTTCTTT.